These 3 T cell receptor beta chains originate from one sample sequenced in a study of cytomegalovirus exposure and HLA in healthy donors. TCRdb keeps only in-frame clones here, not all; method: immunoSEQ multiplex PCR. The sample carries approximately 230,000 clones, over 75% recorded once. What was sequenced was PBMCs. Receptors originate from a man between 18 and 35 years old in good health and CMV-seropositive.

The V call is TRBV5-6, the J call TRBJ1-3; possible D gene TRBD1, 5 bases. V lost 3 bases and J 3 bases, leaving 16 bases between the germline ends. Germline V gene lookup returns CDR1 SGHDT and CDR2 YYEEEE. CDR3 size: 16 residues. CDR3 sequence reads: CASSWGTGGFGNTIYF. In DNA form, the CDR3 reads TGTGCCAGCAGCTGGGGGACTGGGGGATTTGGAAACACCATATATTTT.

This clone was seen a handful of times. The rearrangement uses TRBV4-1 and TRBJ1-2, with D possibly matching TRBD1 (5 bases). V lost 5 bases, J lost 3 bases, and 10 bases lay in between. The germline V gene encodes CDR1 MGHRA and CDR2 YSYEKL. The length of the CDR3 is 13 residues. Written as DNA, the CDR3 is TGCGCCAGCAGCGCGGACATTGACTATGGCTACACCTTC. This sequence encodes CASSADIDYGYTF.

The V call is TRBV19, the J call TRBJ1-2; D not certain. V lost 2 bases and J lost 4, with 5 bases in between. The CDR3 loop spans 12 amino acids. The germline V gene has CDR1 LNHDA and CDR2 SQIVND (reference sequence). The DNA of the CDR3 is TGTGCCAGTAGTATAATCGGCTATGGCTACACCTTC. It encodes CASSIIGYGYTF. Based on the CDR3 plus reference TRBV19 and TRBJ1-2, the full variable domain is DGGITQSPKYLFRKEGQNVTLSCEQNLNHDAMYWYRQDPGQGLRLIYYSQIVNDFQKGDIAEGYSVSREKKESFPLTVTSAQKNPTAFYLCASSIIGYGYTFGSGTRLTVV.